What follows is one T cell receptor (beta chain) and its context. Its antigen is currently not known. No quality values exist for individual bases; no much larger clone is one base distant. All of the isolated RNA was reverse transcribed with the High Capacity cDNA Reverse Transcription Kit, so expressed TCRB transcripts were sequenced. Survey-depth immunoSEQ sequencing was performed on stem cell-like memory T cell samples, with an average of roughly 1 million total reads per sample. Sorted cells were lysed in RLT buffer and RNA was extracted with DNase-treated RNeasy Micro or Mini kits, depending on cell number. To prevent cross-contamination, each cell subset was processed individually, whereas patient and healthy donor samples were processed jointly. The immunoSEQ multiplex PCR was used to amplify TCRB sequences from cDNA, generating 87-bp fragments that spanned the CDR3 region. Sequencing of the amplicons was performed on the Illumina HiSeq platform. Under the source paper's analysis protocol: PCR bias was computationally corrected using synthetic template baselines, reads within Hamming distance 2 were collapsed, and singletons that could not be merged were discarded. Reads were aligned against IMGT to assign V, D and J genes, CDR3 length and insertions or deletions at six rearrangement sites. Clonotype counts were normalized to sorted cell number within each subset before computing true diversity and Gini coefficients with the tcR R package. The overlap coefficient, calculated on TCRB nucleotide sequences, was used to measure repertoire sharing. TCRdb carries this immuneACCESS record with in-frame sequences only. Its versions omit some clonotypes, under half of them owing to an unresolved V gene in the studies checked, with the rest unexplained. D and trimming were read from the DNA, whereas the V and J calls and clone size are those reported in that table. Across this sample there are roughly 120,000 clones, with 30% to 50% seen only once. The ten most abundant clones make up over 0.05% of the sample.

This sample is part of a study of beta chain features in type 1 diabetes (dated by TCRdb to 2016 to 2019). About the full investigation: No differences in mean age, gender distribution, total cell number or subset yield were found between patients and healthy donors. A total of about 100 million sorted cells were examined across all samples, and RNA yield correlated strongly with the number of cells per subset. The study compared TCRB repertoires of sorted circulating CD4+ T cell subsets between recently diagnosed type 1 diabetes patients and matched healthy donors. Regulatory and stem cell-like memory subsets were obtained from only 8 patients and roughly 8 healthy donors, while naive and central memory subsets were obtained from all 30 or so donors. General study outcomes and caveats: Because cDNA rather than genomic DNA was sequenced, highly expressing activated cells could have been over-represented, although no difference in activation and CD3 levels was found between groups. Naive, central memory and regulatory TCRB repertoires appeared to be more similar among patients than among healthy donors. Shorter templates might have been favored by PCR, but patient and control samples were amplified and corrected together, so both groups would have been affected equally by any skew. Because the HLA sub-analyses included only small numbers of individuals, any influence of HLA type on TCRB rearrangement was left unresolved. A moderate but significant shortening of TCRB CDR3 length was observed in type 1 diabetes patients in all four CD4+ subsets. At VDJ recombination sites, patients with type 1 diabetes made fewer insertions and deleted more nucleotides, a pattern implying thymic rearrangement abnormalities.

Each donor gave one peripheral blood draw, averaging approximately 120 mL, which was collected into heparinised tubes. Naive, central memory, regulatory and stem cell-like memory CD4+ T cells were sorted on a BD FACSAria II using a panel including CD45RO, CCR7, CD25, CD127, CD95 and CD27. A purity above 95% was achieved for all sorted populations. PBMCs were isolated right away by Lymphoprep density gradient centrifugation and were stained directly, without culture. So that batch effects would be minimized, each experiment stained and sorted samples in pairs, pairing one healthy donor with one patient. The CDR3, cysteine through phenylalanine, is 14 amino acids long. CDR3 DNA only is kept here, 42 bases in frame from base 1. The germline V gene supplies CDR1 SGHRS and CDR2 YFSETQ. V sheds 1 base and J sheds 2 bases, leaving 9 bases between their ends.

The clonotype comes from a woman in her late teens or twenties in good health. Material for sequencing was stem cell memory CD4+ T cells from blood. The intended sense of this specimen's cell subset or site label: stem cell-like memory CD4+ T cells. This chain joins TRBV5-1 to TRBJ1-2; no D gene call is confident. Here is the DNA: TGCGCCAGCAGCTTGATAGGAGGCAACTATGGCTACACCTTC. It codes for CASSLIGGNYGYTF.